Included here is one T cell receptor (beta chain) sequence, with context. What it binds is unknown. This sample is drawn from a study of shared clonotypes between healthy human individuals. Study results and limitations: When compared with the clonotypes that were shared by all four sorted-subset donors, the non-shared clonotypes turned out to have lower generation probabilities.

Every immunoSEQ plate was one replicate of a subset's evenly spread DNA. Assay used: immunoSEQ multiplex PCR; TCRdb lists only in-frame clones, some missing. Of about 380,000 clones detected, 96% appear once; the ten largest clones hold about 0.32%. The TCR comes from a young man in good health. Sequenced sample: memory CD8+ T cells sorted from blood. Subset defined: CD45RO+ cells pooled with CCR7-negative TemRA cells.

CDR3 residues: CASSLGLAGANGGSYEQYF. Written as DNA, the CDR3 is TGTGCCAGCAGCTTAGGACTAGCGGGAGCAAACGGCGGCTCCTACGAGCAGTACTTC. The rearrangement uses TRBV7-3 and TRBJ2-7; TRBD2 matches at 13 bases. J gave up 0 bases and V 2 bases, and 10 bases lay outside the gene matches. CDR1 is SGHTA, CDR2 FQGTGA, per germline. The CDR3 runs to 19 residues.